What follows are 16 T cell receptor beta chains derived from one specimen sequenced in a study of lung T cells in sarcoidosis with Löfgren's syndrome. MiXCR, run by TCRdb on the reads, gives a single entry per CDR3 protein. The sample lists 60,000 to 65,000 distinct CDR3 sequences; 21% were seen once. Input material: CD4+ T cells from PBMCs. Source of these receptors: a human donor with sarcoidosis (Löfgren's syndrome or another form), or a control subject (not recorded which).

Written as DNA, the CDR3 is TGTGCCATCAGTGACCGCGGACAGTCGCCGAATTCACCCCTCCACTTT. Translated: CAISDRGQSPNSPLHF. The genes are TRBV10-3 and TRBJ1-6, with D possibly being TRBD1 (6 bases). The CDR3 sequence is 16 residues long. Trimming took 3 bases from V and 7 from J, leaving 16 bases between them. Germline CDR1 ENHRY, CDR2 SYGVKD.

Many counts were recorded for this clonotype. The J gene is TRBJ2-5, the V gene TRBV20-1; D not certain. The CDR3 runs to 14 residues. V was trimmed by 3 bases and J by 4 bases, leaving 15 bases between them. The germline CDR1 and CDR2 sequences are DFQATT and SNEGSKA (reference sequence). CDR3 sequence reads: CSARGPSSRETQYF. Written as DNA, the CDR3 is TGCAGTGCTAGGGGCCCTAGTAGTAGAGAGACCCAGTACTTC.

This clonotype was recorded at least ten times. The chain is built from TRBV6-6 and TRBJ1-5; 7 bases align to TRBD1. The junction had 4 bases not matched to a gene; V was cut back by 2 bases and J by 3 bases. This CDR3 is built from 15 residues. The germline V gene encodes CDR1 MNHNY and CDR2 SVGAGI (reference sequence). The CDR3: CASSYAQGPNQPQHF. CDR3 bases: TGTGCCAGCAGTTACGCACAGGGGCCCAATCAGCCCCAGCATTTT.

This clonotype was recorded many times. The gene calls are TRBV2 and TRBJ1-1; D unresolved. The CDR3 is 14 residues long. The ends were cut back, 7 bases at V and 0 bases at J, with 12 bases in the middle. Germline CDR1 and CDR2: SNHLY and FYNNEI. The DNA for the CDR3 is TGTGCCAGCATCGGCGGAGTACTGAACACTGAAGCTTTCTTT. The encoded protein is CASIGGVLNTEAFF.

The chain uses TRBV7-9 and TRBJ1-3; D is ambiguous. The CDR3 has 11 amino acids. Germline assignment: CDR1 SEHNR and CDR2 FQNEAQ (reference sequence). Trimming took 4 bases from V and 8 from J, leaving 6 bases between them. The CDR3 bases are TGTGCCAGCAGCTCCTCCGACACCATATATTTT. Translation gives CASSSSDTIYF.

This clonotype was observed at least ten times. V usage is TRBV4-1 and J usage is TRBJ2-3; D is possibly TRBD1 or TRBD2 (5 bases each). The CDR3 has 17 residues. With 1 base removed from V and 4 bases from J, the gap between germline ends came to 18 bases. CDR1 MGHRA and CDR2 YSYEKL come from the germline V gene. The CDR3 DNA reads as TGCGCCAGCAGCCAAGTTTTGGGGAGACAGTTAGCAGATACGCAGTATTTT. It codes for CASSQVLGRQLADTQYF.

This clonotype was seen ten or more times. V usage is TRBV7-3 and J usage is TRBJ2-1, with D perhaps TRBD2 (5 bases). The germline CDR1 and CDR2 sequences are SGHTA and FQGTGA. The CDR3 totals 16 residues. The V and J ends lost 4 bases and 7 bases respectively, with 20 bases between them. The CDR3 DNA sequence: TGTGCCAGCAGCTCCGGGAATGGTCCGGGAAATAATGAGCAGTTCTTC. Translated: CASSSGNGPGNNEQFF.

This clonotype was counted many times. The rearrangement links TRBV25-1 to TRBJ1-2; maybe TRBD1 (5 bases). Trimming took off 5 bases at V and 4 bases at J, with 14 bases between the two ends. The CDR3 runs to 14 residues. CDR1 is MGHDK and CDR2 is SYGVNS in the germline V gene. CDR3 nucleotide sequence: TGTGCCAGCAGTCCTGCCAGCCAGGGCTATGGCTACACCTTC. It is translated as CASSPASQGYGYTF.

This chain joins TRBV6-5 and TRBJ2-1; 10 nucleotides line up with TRBD2. Per germline, CDR1 MNHEY and CDR2 SVGAGI. CDR3 size: 17 residues. V was pared by 0 bases and J by 3 bases, with 5 bases of the junction left unmatched. The CDR3 DNA reads TGTGCCAGCAGTTACTCGGGACTAGCGTGTGTCTACAATGAGCAGTTCTTC. Its protein product is CASSYSGLACVYNEQFF.

This clonotype turned up a few times. V gene TRBV5-4 combines with J gene TRBJ2-7, with TRBD2 matching 8 bases. This CDR3 spans 15 amino acids. The V and J ends lost 3 bases and 2 bases, in that order; junction bases with no gene match: 7. Germline CDR1 is SGHNT and CDR2 is YYREEE (reference sequence). CDR3 nucleotide sequence: TGTGCCAGCAGCTCGGGGGGGGTTCTGGCCTACGAGCAGTACTTC. It translates to CASSSGGVLAYEQYF.

On this clonotype: This could be a read error, since a much larger clone is one nucleotide away. V and J are TRBV2 and TRBJ2-1; D not certain. In germline, CDR1 is SNHLY, CDR2 FYNNEI. The CDR3 extends over 11 amino acids. The CDR3 DNA is TGTGTCAGTCTAAGGACGAATGAGCAGTTCTTC. It codes for CVSLRTNEQFF.

This clonotype appeared many times. The rearrangement links TRBV6-6 to TRBJ2-1; a weak D match, TRBD2 (7 bases). The germline V and J ends were trimmed by 0 bases and 4 bases, with 13 bases remaining between them. CDR1 MNHNY and CDR2 SVGAGI come from the germline V gene (reference sequence). The CDR3 contains 16 residues. This CDR3 is CASSYSRGGVYNEQFF. The CDR3, as DNA: TGTGCCAGCAGTTACTCGAGGGGGGGAGTATACAATGAGCAGTTCTTC.

The gene calls are TRBV2 and TRBJ1-5, with a possible D match to TRBD1 (5 bases). The CDR3 sequence is 15 residues long. Germline V CDR1 and CDR2: SNHLY, FYNNEI. Trimming took off 2 bases at V and 5 bases at J, with 13 bases between the two ends. The CDR3 sequence: CASSESRAGYQPQHF. The CDR3 coding sequence is TGTGCCAGCAGTGAAAGCCGCGCAGGGTATCAGCCCCAGCATTTT.

A note on this clonotype: A read error is possible here, since a much larger clone lies one base away. V and J are TRBV19 and TRBJ1-1; D is uncertain. Germline V gives CDR1 LNHDA, CDR2 SQIVND (reference sequence). The CDR3 spans 13 residues. V was trimmed by 2 bases and J by 1 base, leaving 5 bases between them. In DNA, the CDR3 is TGTGCCAGTAGTATACGGGAGAACACTGAAGCTTTCTTT. Its protein product is CASSIRENTEAFF.

The CDR3 DNA follows: TGTGCCAGCAGGCTGAGACTAGCGGGGGATGAGCAGTTCTTC. Translation: CASRLRLAGDEQFF. The genes are TRBV2 and TRBJ2-1, with 12 bases matching TRBD2. Trimming took 6 bases from V and 8 from J; bases not matched to a gene: 5. Germline V gene data show CDR1 as SNHLY and CDR2 as FYNNEI. The CDR3 spans 14 residues.

This clonotype came up a few times. At one of its ends the junction is not consistent with the germline gene, which may arise from a read error. This chain links TRBV30 with TRBJ2-3; the D gene is possibly TRBD2 (6 bases). This CDR3 has 14 amino acids. Germline loops: CDR1 GTSNPN, CDR2 SVGIG (reference sequence). The CDR3 DNA sequence: TGTGCCTGGAGGGGGGGTCCTCGCACAGATACTCAGTATTTT. Its protein is CAWRGGPRTDTQYF.